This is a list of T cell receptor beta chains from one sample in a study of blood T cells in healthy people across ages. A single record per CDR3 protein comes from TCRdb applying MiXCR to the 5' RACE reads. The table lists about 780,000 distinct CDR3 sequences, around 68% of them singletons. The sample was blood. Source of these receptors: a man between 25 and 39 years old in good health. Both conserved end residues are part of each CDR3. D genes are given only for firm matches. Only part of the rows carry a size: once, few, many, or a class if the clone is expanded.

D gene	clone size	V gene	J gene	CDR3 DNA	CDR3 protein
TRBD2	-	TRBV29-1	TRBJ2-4	TGCAGCGGAACTAGCGGGGGGGCTGGGGAGCAGTACTTC	CSGTSGGAGEQYF
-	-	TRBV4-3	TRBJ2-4	TGCGCCAGCAGCCAAGATATAGACGGGATTCAGTACTTC	CASSQDIDGIQYF
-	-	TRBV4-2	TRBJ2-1	TGTGCCAGCAGCCAAGATGGGGTAGTAGTCTCCTACAATGAGCAGTTCTTC	CASSQDGVVVSYNEQFF
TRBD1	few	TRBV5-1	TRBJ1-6	TGCGCCAGCGCGACAGGGGAAGCAAATTCACCCCTCCACTTT	CASATGEANSPLHF
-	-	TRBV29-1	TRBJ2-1	TGCTCCCATGGGCGGGGTACCGGCGATGAGCAGTTCTTC	CSHGRGTGDEQFF
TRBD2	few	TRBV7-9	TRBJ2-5	TGTGCCAGCAGCTTAGCTTTAGGTGCGGGGGATGAGTACTTC	CASSLALGAGDEYF
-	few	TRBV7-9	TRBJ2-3	TGTGCCAGCAGCTTAGGGCGGGACACAGATACGCAGTATTTT	CASSLGRDTDTQYF
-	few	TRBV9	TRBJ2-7	TGTGCCAGCAGCGTAGCGGCAGCCTCCTACGAGCAGTACTTC	CASSVAAASYEQYF
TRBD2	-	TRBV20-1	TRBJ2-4	TGCAGTGCATTAGCGGGGCTAGCCAAAAACATTCAGTACTTC	CSALAGLAKNIQYF
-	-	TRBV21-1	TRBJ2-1	TGTGCCAGCGGTGACTGGACTAGCGGAGACAATGAGCAGTTCTTC	CASGDWTSGDNEQFF
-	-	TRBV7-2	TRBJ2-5	TGTGCCAGCAGCTTACAGGTAGTTGGAGAGACCCAGTACTTC	CASSLQVVGETQYF
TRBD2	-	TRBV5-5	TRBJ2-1	TGTGCCAGCAGCCCGTTAGCCGGTAGCGGGGGACAAGAGACCCAGTTCTTC	CASSPLAGSGGQETQFF
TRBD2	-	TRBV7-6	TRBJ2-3	TGTGCCAGCAGCACCTCGGCGGGGGGGAGCACAGATACGCAGTATTTT	CASSTSAGGSTDTQYF
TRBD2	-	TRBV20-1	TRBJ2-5	TGCAGTGCCCAACACCCTAGCGGGGACCAAGAGACCCAGTACTTC	CSAQHPSGDQETQYF
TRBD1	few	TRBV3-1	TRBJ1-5	TGTGCCAGCAGCCAACCTCATCGACAGGGAGGGGACTTTAGCAATCAGCCCCAGCATTTT	CASSQPHRQGGDFSNQPQHF
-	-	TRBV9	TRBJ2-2	TGTGCCAGCAGCGTAGGTTCACAGGGGAACACCGGGGAGCTGTTTTTT	CASSVGSQGNTGELFF
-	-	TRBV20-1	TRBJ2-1	TGCAGTGCCCCGCGGGGCAATGAGCAGTTCTTC	CSAPRGNEQFF
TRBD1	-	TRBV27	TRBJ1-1	TGTGCCAGCAGTCTGCGATCAGGGGGCATGAACACTGAAGCTTTCTTT	CASSLRSGGMNTEAFF
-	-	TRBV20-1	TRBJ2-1	TGCAGTGCTCGGCCCAGGGTTGGCCTAAGGTCCTACAATGAGCAGTTCTTC	CSARPRVGLRSYNEQFF
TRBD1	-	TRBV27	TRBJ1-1	TGTGCCAGCTACCAGGGGGGAAACACTGAAGCTTTCTTT	CASYQGGNTEAFF
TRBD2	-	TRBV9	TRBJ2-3	TGTGCCAGCAGCGCACCTGCGGGGGGCCGCGGTGTTACGCAGTATTTT	CASSAPAGGRGVTQYF
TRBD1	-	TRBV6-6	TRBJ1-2	TGTGCCAGCAGTTACCAGGGGGCAGTAAATGGCTACACCTTC	CASSYQGAVNGYTF
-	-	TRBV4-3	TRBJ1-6	TGCGCCAGCAGCCAAGATTCTGGGGCTCGTTCACCCCTCCACTTT	CASSQDSGARSPLHF
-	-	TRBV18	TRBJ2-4	TGTGCCAGCGCACCACAGAAAAACATTCAGTACTTC	CASAPQKNIQYF
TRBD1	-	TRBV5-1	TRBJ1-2	TGCGCCAGCAGCCCCTTGACAGGGGCCACGGACACCTTC	CASSPLTGATDTF
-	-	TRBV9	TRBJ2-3	TGTGCCAGCAGCGTAGCTACGGGGTCGACCGTGGATACGCAGTATTTT	CASSVATGSTVDTQYF
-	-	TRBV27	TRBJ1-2	TGTGCCAGCAGTTCTTTAGGGATAGGGGACCCCTATGGCTACACCTTC	CASSSLGIGDPYGYTF
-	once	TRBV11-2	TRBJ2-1	TGTGCCAGCAGCCCGACATCGGGGGCGGGTAATGAGCAGTTCTTC	CASSPTSGAGNEQFF
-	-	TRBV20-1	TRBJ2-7	TGCAGTGCTGCCCGGACGGGGGAGCAGTACTTC	CSAARTGEQYF
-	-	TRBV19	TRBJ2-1	TGTGCCAGTAGTATCGGTGGATACTCCTACAATGAGCAGTTCTTC	CASSIGGYSYNEQFF
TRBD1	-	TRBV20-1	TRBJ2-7	TGCAGTGCTAGGGCCGGGACAGGACCCTACGAGCAGTACTTC	CSARAGTGPYEQYF
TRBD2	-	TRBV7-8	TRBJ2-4	TGTGCCAGCAGTCCCCGGGGGGTTGGTGTAGCCAAAAACATTCAGTACTTC	CASSPRGVGVAKNIQYF
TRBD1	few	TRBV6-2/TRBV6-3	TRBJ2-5	TGTGGGACAGGCTCGGAGACCCAGTACTTC	CGTGSETQYF
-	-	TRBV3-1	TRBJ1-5	TGTGCCAGCAGCCAAGGGGCAGGCCAAAGGCCCCAGCATTTT	CASSQGAGQRPQHF
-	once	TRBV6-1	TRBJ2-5	TGTGCCAGCAGTGTGACAGTCCGGGAGACCCAGTACTTC	CASSVTVRETQYF
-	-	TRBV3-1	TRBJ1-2	TGTGCCAGCAGCCAAGACCTACAGGGTTACTATGGCTACACCTTC	CASSQDLQGYYGYTF
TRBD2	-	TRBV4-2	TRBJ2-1	TGTGCCAGCAGCCCCGGACTAGCGGGGGGGCCCTATGAGCAGTTCTTC	CASSPGLAGGPYEQFF
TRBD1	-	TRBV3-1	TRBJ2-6	TGTGCCAGCAGCCGCAATAAGGGGGCAGCGGGGGCCAACGTCCTGACTTTC	CASSRNKGAAGANVLTF
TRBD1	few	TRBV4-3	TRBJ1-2	TGCGCCAGCAGCCAAGAACTTCCGGGACAGCGGACCCTTGGCTACACCTTC	CASSQELPGQRTLGYTF
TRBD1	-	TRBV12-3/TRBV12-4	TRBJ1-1	TGTGCCAGCAGGCGCCGGGACAGCGAAGCTTTCTTT	CASRRRDSEAFF
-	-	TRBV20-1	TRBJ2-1	TGCAGTGCTAGAGATTCGGGCCCCTACAATGAGCAGTTCTTC	CSARDSGPYNEQFF
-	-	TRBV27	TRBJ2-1	TGTGCCAGCAGTTTTGGGGGGGCGCGTCGCAATGGGCAGTTCTTC	CASSFGGARRNGQFF
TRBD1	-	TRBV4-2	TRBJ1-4	TGTGCCAGCAGCCAAGAGGCTCCCGGGACAGCTAATGAAAAACTGTTTTTT	CASSQEAPGTANEKLFF
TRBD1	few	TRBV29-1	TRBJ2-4	TGCAGCGTTGAACCCACAGGGGTAGGTGAGCAGTACTTC	CSVEPTGVGEQYF